These 15 T cell receptor beta chains were all obtained from the same sample, sequenced in a study of blood T cell repertoires in COVID-19. This table comes from immunoSEQ multiplex PCR, and its TCRdb copy is limited to in-frame clones, with some not included. Of 71,000 or so clones listed, less than 90% are singletons. Sequenced: peripheral blood. The source of these receptors is a man older than 75 in a cohort sampled during active COVID-19.

This clone was picked up a small number of times. V gene TRBV25-1 combines with J gene TRBJ2-7; 8 bases fit TRBD1. V lost 3 bases to trimming and J lost 0 bases; unmatched junction nucleotides: 4. This CDR3 region has 15 residues. The germline V gene encodes CDR1 MGHDK and CDR2 SYGVNS. The CDR3 region is CASSDSGTGSYEQYV. Written as DNA, the CDR3 is TGTGCCAGCAGTGACTCCGGGACAGGCTCCTACGAGCAGTACGTC.

This clone was recorded only once. The chain combines TRBV12-3 or TRBV12-4 with TRBJ1-6, with 7 positions matching TRBD1. The CDR3 is made up of 13 amino acids. The V segment lost 5 bases and the J segment 7 bases; nucleotides outside the gene matches: 2. This chain's CDR3 is CASSPTGNSPLHF. CDR3 DNA: TGTGCCAGCAGTCCGACAGGGAATTCACCCCTCCACTTT.

The V call is TRBV19, the J call TRBJ2-6, with a possible D match to TRBD1 (6 bases). In germline, CDR1 is LNHDA, CDR2 SQIVND (reference sequence). The CDR3 has 15 amino acids. V was cut by 8 bases and J by 2 bases, with 13 bases left in between. CDR3 sequence (DNA): TGTGCCAGTGAGACAGGCTCCGCTGGGGCCAACGTCCTGACTTTC. Translated: CASETGSAGANVLTF.

This clone showed up just once. The chain has TRBV9 and TRBJ1-1, with TRBD1 matching 7 bases. This CDR3 has 14 amino acids. Germline V gene data show CDR1 as SGDLS and CDR2 as YYNGEE. The trim removed 7 bases at V and 1 base at J, leaving 7 bases unmatched. The CDR3 sequence: CASSTGSSNTEAFF. The CDR3 DNA sequence: TGTGCCAGCTCGACAGGGAGTTCGAACACTGAAGCTTTCTTT.

V usage is TRBV11-2 and J usage is TRBJ2-5, with 7 bases lining up with TRBD2. The CDR3 loop spans 14 amino acids. V shed 5 bases, J shed 3 bases, and the junction held 6 bases outside the gene matches. Germline CDR1 is SGHAT and CDR2 is FQNNGV. CDR3 nucleotide sequence: TGTGCCAGCAGCGGCCGACTAGCAAAAGAGACCCAGTACTTC. Translating gives CASSGRLAKETQYF.

The genes are TRBV7-2 and TRBJ2-1; 9 nucleotides align to TRBD2. Germline CDR1 SGHTA, CDR2 FQGNSA. With V trimmed by 1 base and J by 4 bases, 8 bases remained unmatched. The CDR3 contains 17 residues. The CDR3 region is CASSLEAGGGLYNEQFF. The CDR3 bases are TGTGCCAGCAGCTTAGAAGCGGGGGGAGGCCTTTACAATGAGCAGTTCTTC. Together with reference TRBV7-2 and TRBJ2-1, the CDR3 gives the full variable domain: GAGVSQSPSNKVTEKGKDVELRCDPISGHTALYWYRQSLGQGLEFLIYFQGNSAPDKSGLPSDRFSAERTGGSVSTLTIQRTQQEDSAVYLCASSLEAGGGLYNEQFFGPGTRLTVL.

The chain uses TRBV10-3 and TRBJ1-6; D unclear. The V end was cut by 6 bases, the J end by 4 bases, with 10 bases between. Germline V gene data show CDR1 as ENHRY and CDR2 as SYGVKD. CDR3 length: 14 residues. The CDR3 is CAIRGSAYNSPLHF. DNA of the CDR3: TGTGCCATCAGGGGCTCGGCTTATAATTCACCCCTCCACTTT.

The chain carries TRBV3-1 (or the pseudogene TRBV3-2) and TRBJ1-1, with D perhaps matching TRBD1 (5 bases). V was shortened by 1 base and J by 1 base, with 7 bases between the two germline ends. The germline V gene has CDR1 LGHDT and CDR2 YNNKEL (reference sequence). The CDR3 is made up of 14 amino acids. The CDR3 loop is CASSQGTKNTEAFF. The CDR3 nucleotides read TGTGCCAGCAGCCAAGGGACAAAGAACACTGAAGCTTTCTTT.

This clone was picked up one time. The CDR3 is CASSFTLADTQYF. Here the CDR3 DNA reads TGTGCCAGCAGCTTCACTCTAGCAGATACGCAGTATTTT. The J gene is TRBJ2-3, the V gene TRBV5-5; no reliable D call. CDR1 and CDR2 from the germline V gene are SGHKS and YYEKEE (reference sequence). The V gene lost 2 bases and the J gene lost 4 bases, with 8 bases spanning the gap. This CDR3 has 13 amino acids.

The chain joins TRBV19 to TRBJ1-1; a weak D match, TRBD1 (5 bases). There are 12 residues in the CDR3. The V gene's germline CDR1 is LNHDA and CDR2 SQIVND (reference sequence). Trimming removed 1 base at V and 10 bases at J, with 10 bases between. CDR3 sequence reads: CASSIGGGLAFF. DNA for the CDR3: TGTGCCAGTAGTATAGGCGGGGGACTAGCTTTCTTT.

The chain couples TRBV2 to TRBJ2-3; 9 nucleotides agree with TRBD2. Germline CDR1 reads SNHLY; CDR2 reads FYNNEI. The CDR3 totals 16 residues. The V gene end was trimmed by 0 bases and the J gene end by 2 bases; junction bases not matched to a gene: 3. This chain's CDR3 is CASSEASGGTTDTQYF. DNA of the CDR3: TGTGCCAGCAGTGAAGCGAGCGGGGGGACCACAGATACGCAGTATTTT.

This chain connects TRBV9 to TRBJ2-1; tentative D call: TRBD2 (6 bases). CDR1 and CDR2 from the germline V gene are SGDLS and YYNGEE. Trimming removed 0 bases from V and 3 bases from J, with 13 bases in between. The CDR3 extends over 16 amino acids. CDR3 in amino acids: CASSVELGGGYNEQFF. In DNA form, the CDR3 reads TGTGCCAGCAGCGTAGAATTGGGGGGTGGCTACAATGAGCAGTTCTTC.

The chain employs TRBV3-1 (or the pseudogene TRBV3-2) and TRBJ2-3, with 7 positions matching TRBD2. The CDR3 is 15 residues long. Germline CDR1 LGHDT, CDR2 YNNKEL (reference sequence). J was trimmed by 5 bases and V by 4 bases; bases with no gene match: 9. CDR3 in DNA: TGTGCCAGCAGCCGCCCGGGACTACCGGTAGATACGCAGTATTTT. Residues: CASSRPGLPVDTQYF.

This clone was counted ten times or more. The chain links TRBV5-6 to TRBJ1-6, with TRBD1 matching over 7 bases. Germline CDR1 and CDR2: SGHDT and YYEEEE. Trimming at V came to 4 bases and at J to 9 bases, leaving 13 bases not matched to a gene. This CDR3 is built from 16 residues. In nucleotides, the CDR3 is TGTGCCAGCAGCCGGCGGGACAGCTACTTAGGTTCACCCCTCCACTTT. This gives the protein CASSRRDSYLGSPLHF.

The chain joins TRBV7-2 to TRBJ1-6; TRBD1 matches at 7 bases. The CDR3 totals 15 residues. The V gene end was trimmed by 1 base and the J gene end by 5 bases; junction bases not matched to a gene: 2. Per the germline V gene, CDR1 is SGHTA and CDR2 is FQGNSA. The CDR3 reads CASSLDRGDNSPLHF. The CDR3, as DNA: TGTGCCAGCAGCTTAGACAGGGGAGATAATTCACCCCTCCACTTT.